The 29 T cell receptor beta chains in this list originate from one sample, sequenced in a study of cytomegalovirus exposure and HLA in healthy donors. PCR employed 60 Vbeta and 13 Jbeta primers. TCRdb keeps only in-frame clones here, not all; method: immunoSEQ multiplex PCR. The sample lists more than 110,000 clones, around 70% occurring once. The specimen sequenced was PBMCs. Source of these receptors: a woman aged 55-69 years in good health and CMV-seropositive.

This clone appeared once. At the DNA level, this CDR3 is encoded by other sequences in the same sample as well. CDR3 in DNA: TGCGCCAGCAGCACAGGGACAGGTGGACAAGAGACCCAGTACTTC. Protein: CASSTGTGGQETQYF. The chain joins TRBV5-1 to TRBJ2-5, with 8 bases aligning to TRBD1. The CDR3 consists of 15 residues. V was pared by 4 bases and J by 2 bases, with 7 bases of the junction left unmatched. Germline CDR1 and CDR2: SGHRS and YFSETQ.

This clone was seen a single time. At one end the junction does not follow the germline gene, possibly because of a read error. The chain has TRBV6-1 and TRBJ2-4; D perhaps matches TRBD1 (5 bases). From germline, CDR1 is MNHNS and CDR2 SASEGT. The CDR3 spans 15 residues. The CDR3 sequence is CASRVYETARNIQYF. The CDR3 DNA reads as TGTGCCAGCAGGGTCTACGAGACAGCCAGAAACATTCAGTACTTC.

Written as DNA, the CDR3 is TGCGCCAGCAGCAACGTTCAGGGGGCTTCCGGGGAGCTGTTTTTT. Translation: CASSNVQGASGELFF. The chain links TRBV5-1 to TRBJ2-2; TRBD1 matches 8 bases. The germline V gene has CDR1 SGHRS and CDR2 YFSETQ. The CDR3 has 15 residues. V trimming: 4 bases; J trimming: 6 bases; junction bases outside the gene matches: 8.

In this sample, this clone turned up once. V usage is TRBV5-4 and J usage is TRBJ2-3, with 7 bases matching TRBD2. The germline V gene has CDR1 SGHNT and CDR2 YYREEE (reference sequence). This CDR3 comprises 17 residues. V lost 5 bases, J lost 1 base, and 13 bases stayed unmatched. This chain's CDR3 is CASSLSSSGFGTDTQYF. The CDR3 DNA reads TGTGCCAGCAGTCTTTCGTCTAGCGGTTTCGGCACAGATACGCAGTATTTT. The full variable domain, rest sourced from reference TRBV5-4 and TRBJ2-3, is ETGVTQSPTHLIKTRGQQVTLRCSSQSGHNTVSWYQQALGQGPQFIFQYYREEENGRGNFPPRFSGLQFPNYSSELNVNALELDDSALYLCASSLSSSGFGTDTQYFGPGTRLTVL.

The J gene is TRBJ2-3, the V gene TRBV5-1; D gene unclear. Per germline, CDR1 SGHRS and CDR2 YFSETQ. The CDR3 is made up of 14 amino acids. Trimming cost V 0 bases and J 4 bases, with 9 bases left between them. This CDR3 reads CASSLVPEADTQYF. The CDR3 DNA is TGCGCCAGCAGCTTGGTCCCTGAGGCAGATACGCAGTATTTT.

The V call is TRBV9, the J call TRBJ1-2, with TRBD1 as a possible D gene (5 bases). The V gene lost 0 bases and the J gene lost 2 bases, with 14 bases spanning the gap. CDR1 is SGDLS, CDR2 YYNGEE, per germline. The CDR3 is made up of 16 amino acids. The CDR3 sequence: CASSVDGFGGNYGYTF. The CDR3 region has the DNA TGTGCCAGCAGCGTAGATGGTTTCGGGGGGAACTATGGCTACACCTTC.

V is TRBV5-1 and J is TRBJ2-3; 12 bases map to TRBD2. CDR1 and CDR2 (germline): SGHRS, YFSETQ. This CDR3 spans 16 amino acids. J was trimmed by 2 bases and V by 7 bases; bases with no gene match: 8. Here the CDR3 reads CASGSGTSGLTDTQYF. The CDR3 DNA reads TGCGCCAGCGGATCCGGGACTAGCGGGCTCACAGATACGCAGTATTTT.

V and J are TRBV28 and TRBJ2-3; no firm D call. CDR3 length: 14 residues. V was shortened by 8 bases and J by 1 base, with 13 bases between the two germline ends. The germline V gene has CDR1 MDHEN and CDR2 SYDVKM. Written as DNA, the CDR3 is TGTGCCAGCCGGTCCCGTTTGGGCACAGATACGCAGTATTTT. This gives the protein CASRSRLGTDTQYF.

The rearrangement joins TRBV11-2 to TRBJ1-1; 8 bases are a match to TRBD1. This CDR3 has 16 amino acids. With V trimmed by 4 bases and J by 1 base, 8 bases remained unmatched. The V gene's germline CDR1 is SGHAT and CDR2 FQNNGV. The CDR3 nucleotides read TGTGCCAGCAGCTCATTCAGGGGGCGGGGGAACACTGAAGCTTTCTTT. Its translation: CASSSFRGRGNTEAFF.

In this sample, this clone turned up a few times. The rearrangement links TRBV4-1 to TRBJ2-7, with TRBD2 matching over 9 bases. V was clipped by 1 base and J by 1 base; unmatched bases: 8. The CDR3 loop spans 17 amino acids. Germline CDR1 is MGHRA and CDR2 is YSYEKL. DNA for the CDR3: TGCGCCAGCAGCCAAGGAGGTACTAGCGGGTTTTCCTACGAGCAGTACTTC. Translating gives CASSQGGTSGFSYEQYF.

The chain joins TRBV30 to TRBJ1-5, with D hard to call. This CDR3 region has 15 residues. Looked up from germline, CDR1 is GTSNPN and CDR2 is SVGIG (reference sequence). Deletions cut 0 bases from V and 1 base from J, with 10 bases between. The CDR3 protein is CAWSVGGYSNQPQHF. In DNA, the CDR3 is TGTGCCTGGAGTGTAGGAGGGTACAGCAATCAGCCCCAGCATTTT.

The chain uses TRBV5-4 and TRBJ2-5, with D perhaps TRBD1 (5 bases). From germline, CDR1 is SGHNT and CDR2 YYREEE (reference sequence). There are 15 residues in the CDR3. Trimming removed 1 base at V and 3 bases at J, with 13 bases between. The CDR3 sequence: CASSLFTGIEETQYF. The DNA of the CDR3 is TGTGCCAGCAGCTTGTTCACAGGAATAGAAGAGACCCAGTACTTC.

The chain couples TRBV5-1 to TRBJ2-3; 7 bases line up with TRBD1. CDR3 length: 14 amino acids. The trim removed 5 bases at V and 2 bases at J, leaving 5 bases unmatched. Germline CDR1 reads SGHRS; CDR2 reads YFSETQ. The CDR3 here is CASRNRGDTDTQYF. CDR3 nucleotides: TGCGCCAGCAGGAACAGGGGAGACACAGATACGCAGTATTTT.

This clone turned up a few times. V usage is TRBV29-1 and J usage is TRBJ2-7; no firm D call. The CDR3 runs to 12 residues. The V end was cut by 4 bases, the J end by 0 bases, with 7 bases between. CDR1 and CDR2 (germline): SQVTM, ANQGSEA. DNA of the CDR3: TGCAGCGTTGTAAAGAGCTCCTACGAGCAGTACTTC. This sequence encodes CSVVKSSYEQYF.

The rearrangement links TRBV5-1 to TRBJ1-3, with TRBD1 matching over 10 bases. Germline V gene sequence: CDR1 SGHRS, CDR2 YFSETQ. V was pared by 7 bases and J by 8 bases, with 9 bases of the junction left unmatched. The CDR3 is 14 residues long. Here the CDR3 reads CASGVGGTGDTIYF. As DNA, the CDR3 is TGCGCCAGCGGCGTGGGAGGGACAGGGGACACCATATATTTT.

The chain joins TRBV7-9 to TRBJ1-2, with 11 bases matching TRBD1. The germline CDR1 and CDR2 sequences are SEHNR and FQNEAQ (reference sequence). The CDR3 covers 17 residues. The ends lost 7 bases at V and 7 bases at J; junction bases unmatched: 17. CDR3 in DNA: TGTGCCAGCACCCTCCTCCGGCCGGGACAGGGGGAGAGTGGCTACACCTTC. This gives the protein CASTLLRPGQGESGYTF.

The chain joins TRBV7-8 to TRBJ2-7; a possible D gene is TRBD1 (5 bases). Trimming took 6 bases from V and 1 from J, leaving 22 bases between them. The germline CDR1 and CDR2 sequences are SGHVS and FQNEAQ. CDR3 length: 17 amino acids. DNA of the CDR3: TGTGCCAGCAGTTTATTCAATGGACCGACAGAATCCTACGAGCAGTACTTC. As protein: CASSLFNGPTESYEQYF.

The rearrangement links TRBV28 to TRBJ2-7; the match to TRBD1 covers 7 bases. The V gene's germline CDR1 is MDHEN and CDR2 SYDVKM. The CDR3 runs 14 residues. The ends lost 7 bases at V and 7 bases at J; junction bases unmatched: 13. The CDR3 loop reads CASTTGAVWSEQYF. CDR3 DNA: TGTGCCAGCACCACAGGGGCGGTTTGGAGTGAGCAGTACTTC.

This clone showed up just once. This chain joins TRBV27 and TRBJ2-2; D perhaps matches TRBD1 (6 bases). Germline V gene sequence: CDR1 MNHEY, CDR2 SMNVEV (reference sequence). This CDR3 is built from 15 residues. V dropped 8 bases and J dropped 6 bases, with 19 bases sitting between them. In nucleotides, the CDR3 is TGTGCCAGCGCCCGACAGGACCTTGGGGCCGGGGAGCTGTTTTTT. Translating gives CASARQDLGAGELFF.

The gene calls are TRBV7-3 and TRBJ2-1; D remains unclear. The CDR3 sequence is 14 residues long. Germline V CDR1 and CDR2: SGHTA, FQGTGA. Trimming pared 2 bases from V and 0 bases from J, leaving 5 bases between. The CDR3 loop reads CASSLAPSYNEQFF. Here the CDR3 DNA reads TGTGCCAGCAGCTTAGCGCCCTCCTACAATGAGCAGTTCTTC.

CDR3 amino acids: CATRTDRAGNTIYF. Here the CDR3 DNA reads TGTGCCACCAGAACTGACAGGGCTGGAAACACCATATATTTT. V is TRBV15 and J is TRBJ1-3; TRBD1 agrees at 7 bases. V was pared by 6 bases and J by 2 bases, with 4 bases of the junction left unmatched. The CDR3 runs 14 residues. Germline CDR1 LNHNV, CDR2 YYDKDF (reference sequence).

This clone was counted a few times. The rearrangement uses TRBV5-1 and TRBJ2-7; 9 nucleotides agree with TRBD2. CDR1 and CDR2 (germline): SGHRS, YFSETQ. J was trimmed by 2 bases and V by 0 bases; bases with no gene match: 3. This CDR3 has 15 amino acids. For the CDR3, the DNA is TGCGCCAGCAGCTTGGACGCGGGAGGGCCCTACGAGCAGTACTTC. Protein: CASSLDAGGPYEQYF.

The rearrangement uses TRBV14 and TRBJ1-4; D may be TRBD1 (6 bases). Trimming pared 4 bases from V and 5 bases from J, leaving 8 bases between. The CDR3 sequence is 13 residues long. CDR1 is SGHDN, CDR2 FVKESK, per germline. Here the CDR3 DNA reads TGTGCCAGCAGCCGCGGACAGAATGAAAAACTGTTTTTT. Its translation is CASSRGQNEKLFF.

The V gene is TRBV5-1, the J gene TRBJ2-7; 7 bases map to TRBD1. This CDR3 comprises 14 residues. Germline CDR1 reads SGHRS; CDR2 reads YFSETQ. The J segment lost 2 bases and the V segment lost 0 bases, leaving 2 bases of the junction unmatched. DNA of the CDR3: TGCGCCAGCAGCTTGGGGACAGGAACCTACGAGCAGTACTTC. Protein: CASSLGTGTYEQYF.

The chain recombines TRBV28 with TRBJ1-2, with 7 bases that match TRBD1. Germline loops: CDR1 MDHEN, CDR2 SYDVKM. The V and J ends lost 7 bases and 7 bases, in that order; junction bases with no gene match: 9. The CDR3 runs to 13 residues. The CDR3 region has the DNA TGTGCCAGCACCTCGACAGGGAAGGGTGGCTACACCTTC. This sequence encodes CASTSTGKGGYTF.

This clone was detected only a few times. Here the CDR3 reads CASSPLGQGPLDTEAFF. The CDR3 DNA follows: TGTGCCAGCAGCCCCCTGGGACAGGGGCCCCTGGACACTGAAGCTTTCTTT. The chain employs TRBV11-2 and TRBJ1-1; TRBD1 aligns across 10 bases. V dropped 5 bases and J dropped 3; count of bases not matched to a gene: 12. CDR3 length: 17 residues. CDR1 SGHAT and CDR2 FQNNGV come from the germline V gene.

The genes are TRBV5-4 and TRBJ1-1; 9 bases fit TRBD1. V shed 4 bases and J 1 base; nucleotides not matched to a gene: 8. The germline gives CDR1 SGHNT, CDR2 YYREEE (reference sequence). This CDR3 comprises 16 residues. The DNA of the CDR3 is TGTGCCAGCAGCCCGGTACAGGGGGCGCAGAACACTGAAGCTTTCTTT. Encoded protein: CASSPVQGAQNTEAFF.

The chain's CDR3 is CASSPQRGETQYF. CDR3 DNA sequence: TGTGCCAGCAGCCCGCAGCGGGGGGAGACCCAGTACTTC. This rearrangement joins TRBV5-6 to TRBJ2-5, with TRBD2 identical over 8 bases. Germline CDR1 SGHDT, CDR2 YYEEEE. This CDR3 is built from 13 residues. V dropped 4 bases and J dropped 5; count of bases not matched to a gene: 4.

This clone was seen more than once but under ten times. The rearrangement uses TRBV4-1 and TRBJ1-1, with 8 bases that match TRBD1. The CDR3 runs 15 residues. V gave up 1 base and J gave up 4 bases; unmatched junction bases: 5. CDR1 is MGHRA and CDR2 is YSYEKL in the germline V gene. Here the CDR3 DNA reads TGCGCCAGCAGCCAAGGGTTGGGGACAGGCACTGAAGCTTTCTTT. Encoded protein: CASSQGLGTGTEAFF.